One and the same sample provided the 21 T cell receptor beta chains below, sequenced in a study of blood T cell repertoires in COVID-19. Produced via immunoSEQ multiplex PCR; TCRdb's table is partial and in-frame only. The sample lists around 310,000 clones; 80% to 95% were seen once. Sequencing was performed on peripheral blood. These receptors came from a woman aged 30 to 39 with COVID-19, enrolled during active disease.

This rearrangement joins TRBV7-3 to TRBJ1-5, with D tentatively TRBD1 (6 bases). This CDR3 is built from 13 residues. Trimming removed 0 bases from V and 9 bases from J, with 9 bases in between. The germline gives CDR1 SGHTA, CDR2 FQGTGA. CDR3 residues: CASSLTLGGPQHF. The CDR3, as DNA: TGTGCCAGCAGCTTAACTCTAGGGGGGCCCCAGCATTTT.

The rearrangement uses TRBV28 and TRBJ2-5; 7 nucleotides align to TRBD1. Germline values: CDR1 MDHEN, CDR2 SYDVKM. V trimming: 5 bases; J trimming: 5 bases; junction bases outside the gene matches: 14. This CDR3 is 16 amino acids long. The CDR3 bases are TGTGCCAGCAGTGTGCCCTCAGGGGGTGAAACGGAGACCCAGTACTTC. Residues: CASSVPSGGETETQYF. The variable domain in full, completed from reference TRBV28 and TRBJ2-5, reads DVKVTQSSRYLVKRTGEKVFLECVQDMDHENMFWYRQDPGLGLRLIYFSYDVKMKEKGDIPEGYSVSREKKERFSLILESASTNQTSMYLCASSVPSGGETETQYFGPGTRLLVL.

This clone was seen only once. The chain combines TRBV5-4 with TRBJ1-6, with a weak D call TRBD1 (6 bases). Germline V gene data show CDR1 as SGHNT and CDR2 as YYREEE (reference sequence). Trimming took off 2 bases at V and 8 bases at J, with 14 bases between the two ends. CDR3 length: 15 amino acids. CDR3: CASSFSAGVDSPLHF. The CDR3 DNA reads TGTGCCAGCAGCTTCTCGGCAGGGGTAGATTCACCCCTCCACTTT.

The chain is built from TRBV14 and TRBJ1-1, with D tentatively TRBD1 (5 bases). CDR1 is SGHDN, CDR2 FVKESK, per germline. V shed 0 bases and J shed 3 bases, with 11 bases lying between them. The CDR3 runs to 15 residues. The CDR3 DNA follows: TGTGCCAGCAGCCAAGATCTGGGGGGGTACACTGAAGCTTTCTTT. Translated, it gives CASSQDLGGYTEAFF.

This chain connects TRBV10-3 to TRBJ1-1, with 10 positions matching TRBD1. Germline lookup yields CDR1 ENHRY and CDR2 SYGVKD. The CDR3 spans 16 residues. V was clipped by 2 bases and J by 0 bases; unmatched bases: 3. CDR3 nucleotide sequence: TGTGCCATCAGTGAGCCGGGACAGGGGATGAACACTGAAGCTTTCTTT. It yields the protein CAISEPGQGMNTEAFF.

The V and J genes are TRBV11-2 and TRBJ2-3, with 7 bases that match TRBD2. Per germline, CDR1 SGHAT and CDR2 FQNNGV. Trimming took 5 bases from V and 6 from J; bases not matched to a gene: 8. CDR3 length: 14 amino acids. CDR3 protein: CASSASGSLDTQYF. The CDR3 DNA reads TGTGCCAGCAGCGCTAGCGGATCACTGGATACGCAGTATTTT.

The chain is built from TRBV4-3 and TRBJ1-2, with no clear D. Germline assignment: CDR1 LGHNA and CDR2 YSLEER. The V end lost 4 bases, the J end lost 3 bases, and 12 bases lay between the germline ends. CDR3 length equals 14 residues. This CDR3 reads CASSPLGTDYGYTF. CDR3 sequence (DNA): TGCGCCAGCAGCCCCCTTGGTACGGACTATGGCTACACCTTC.

The chain links TRBV30 to TRBJ2-2, with TRBD2 matching over 7 bases. The CDR3 is 15 amino acids. Trimming took 4 bases from V and 7 from J; bases not matched to a gene: 12. CDR1 is GTSNPN and CDR2 is SVGIG in the germline V gene (reference sequence). CDR3 DNA: TGTGCCTGGACCTCCGCGCGGGAGCGACGCGGGGAGCTGTTTTTT. Residues: CAWTSARERRGELFF.

This clone was seen just once. The genes are TRBV28 and TRBJ2-7, with 7 bases matching TRBD1. The CDR3 is made up of 16 amino acids. V dropped 5 bases and J dropped 4; count of bases not matched to a gene: 14. The germline V gene encodes CDR1 MDHEN and CDR2 SYDVKM. CDR3 loop: CASSPGQPHGWYEQYF. CDR3 in DNA: TGTGCCAGCAGTCCGGGACAGCCCCACGGTTGGTACGAGCAGTACTTC.

V usage is TRBV5-4 and J usage is TRBJ2-2; TRBD2 aligns across 9 bases. Trimming cost V 4 bases and J 7 bases; bases outside gene matches: 17. The CDR3 length is 18 residues. CDR1 is SGHNT, CDR2 YYREEE, per germline (reference sequence). CDR3 sequence: CASSPTSGGPGSGGELFF. CDR3 DNA: TGTGCCAGCAGCCCCACCAGCGGGGGGCCCGGGAGTGGCGGGGAGCTGTTTTTT.

The chain carries TRBV6-2 or TRBV6-3 and TRBJ2-5; D possibly corresponds to TRBD1 (5 bases). Germline V lookup: CDR1 MNHEY, CDR2 SVGEGT. Deletions cut 5 bases from V and 4 bases from J, with 5 bases between. The CDR3 has 11 amino acids. The CDR3 nucleotides are TGTGCCAGCAGTAGGGGAGAGACCCAGTACTTC. This encodes CASSRGETQYF.

V and J are TRBV29-1 and TRBJ2-2; the match to TRBD2 covers 7 bases. V was pared by 5 bases and J by 0 bases, with 9 bases of the junction left unmatched. The CDR3 sequence is 16 residues long. CDR1 SQVTM and CDR2 ANQGSEA come from the germline V gene. This chain's CDR3 is CSVLFAGVTNTGELFF. DNA of the CDR3: TGCAGCGTTCTGTTTGCGGGAGTCACGAACACCGGGGAGCTGTTTTTT.

This clone was detected once. The rearrangement uses TRBV30 and TRBJ1-4; D is unresolved. The CDR3 runs to 15 residues. Deletions cut 2 bases from V and 6 bases from J, with 16 bases between. CDR1 is GTSNPN and CDR2 is SVGIG in the germline V gene (reference sequence). Written as DNA, the CDR3 is TGTGCCTGGAGTCCCCGGGGAGGGCATGATGAAAAACTGTTTTTT. Its translation is CAWSPRGGHDEKLFF.

The chain has TRBV30 and TRBJ1-4; 7 bases match TRBD1. The CDR3 has 16 amino acids. Germline CDR1 is GTSNPN and CDR2 is SVGIG (reference sequence). The V and J ends lost 2 bases and 2 bases, in that order; junction bases with no gene match: 8. The CDR3 coding sequence is TGTGCCTGGAGTTACCCCAGGGGGTGGACTAATGAAAAACTGTTTTTT. Translating it yields CAWSYPRGWTNEKLFF. Full variable domain (rest looked up from reference TRBV30 and TRBJ1-4): SQTIHQWPATLVQPVGSPLSLECTVEGTSNPNLYWYRQAAGRGLQLLFYSVGIGQISSEVPQNLSASRPQDRQFILSSKKLLLSDSGFYLCAWSYPRGWTNEKLFFGSGTQLSVL.

J is TRBJ2-7 and V is TRBV30; 9 nucleotides line up with TRBD2. Germline loops: CDR1 GTSNPN, CDR2 SVGIG (reference sequence). Losses at the gene ends were 2 bases for V and 3 bases for J; bases not matched to a gene: 8. CDR3 length equals 15 residues. The CDR3 region is CAWSRASSGSYEQYF. The CDR3 DNA is TGTGCCTGGAGTCGCGCGAGTAGCGGGAGCTACGAGCAGTACTTC.

This chain links TRBV7-3 with TRBJ2-5, with 13 bases lining up with TRBD2. V lost 5 bases, J lost 2 bases, and 8 bases stayed unmatched. The CDR3 sequence is 17 residues long. Germline CDR1 is SGHTA and CDR2 is FQGTGA. The CDR3 bases are TGTGCCAGCAGCAACCGACTAGCGGGGGGACTTCAAGAGACCCAGTACTTC. Protein: CASSNRLAGGLQETQYF. The full variable domain, in which reference TRBV7-3 and TRBJ2-5 provide the parts outside the CDR3, is GAGVSQTPSNKVTEKGKYVELRCDPISGHTALYWYRQSLGQGPEFLIYFQGTGAADDSGLPNDRFFAVRPEGSVSTLKIQRTERGDSAVYLCASSNRLAGGLQETQYFGPGTRLLVL.

This clone occurred once. At the DNA level, this CDR3 is encoded by other sequences in the same sample as well. This chain joins TRBV5-1 and TRBJ1-1, with a weak D call TRBD1 (5 bases). Germline V gives CDR1 SGHRS, CDR2 YFSETQ. This CDR3 is 14 amino acids long. V lost 1 base, J lost 0 bases, and 7 bases lay in between. CDR3 region: CASSLTGMNTEAFF. In nucleotides, the CDR3 is TGCGCCAGCAGCTTGACAGGCATGAACACTGAAGCTTTCTTT.

V and J are TRBV7-9 and TRBJ2-3, with 8 bases that match TRBD1. The germline CDR1 and CDR2 sequences are SEHNR and FQNEAQ (reference sequence). The CDR3 is 14 residues long. The V segment lost 4 bases and the J segment 8 bases; nucleotides outside the gene matches: 8. CDR3 protein: CASSSVRGRGTQYF. DNA of the CDR3: TGTGCCAGCAGCTCCGTCAGGGGGCGAGGTACGCAGTATTTT.

The J gene is TRBJ1-3, the V gene TRBV30; D is unresolved. V lost 0 bases to trimming and J lost 1 base, with 13 bases between them. CDR1 and CDR2 from the germline V gene are GTSNPN and SVGIG (reference sequence). The CDR3 sequence is 16 residues long. The CDR3 sequence is CAWSVLLTSSGNTIYF. The CDR3, as DNA: TGTGCCTGGAGTGTGCTCCTTACTTCATCTGGAAACACCATATATTTT.

The chain carries TRBV5-6 and TRBJ1-5; TRBD1 is a possible D gene (5 bases). The V gene lost 3 bases and the J gene lost 2 bases, with 15 bases spanning the gap. The germline CDR1 and CDR2 sequences are SGHDT and YYEEEE. This CDR3 is built from 16 residues. The CDR3 nucleotides are TGTGCCAGCAGCTCGCGGGACGGGTATGGCAATCAGCCCCAGCATTTT. It specifies CASSSRDGYGNQPQHF.

The chain joins TRBV6-5 to TRBJ2-5; TRBD2 is a possible D gene (5 bases). The CDR3 has 13 residues. Trimming took 6 bases from V and 5 from J, leaving 13 bases between them. Germline CDR1 reads MNHEY; CDR2 reads SVGAGI. For the CDR3, the DNA is TGTGCCAGCAGCGAGGACGGGGAGGAGACCCAGTACTTC. Residues: CASSEDGEETQYF.